These 12 T cell receptor beta chains share one sample of origin, sequenced in a study of blood T cell repertoires in COVID-19. Here immunoSEQ multiplex PCR was the method, and the copy in TCRdb shows in-frame clones only, minus some. The sample records some 120,000 clones, about 80% being singletons. Sequencing input: peripheral blood. These receptors were obtained from a man in his 60s with acute or convalescent COVID-19.

V and J are TRBV28 and TRBJ2-2; maybe TRBD1 (5 bases). Deletions cut 10 bases from V and 1 base from J, with 7 bases between. Germline loops: CDR1 MDHEN, CDR2 SYDVKM. This CDR3 spans 12 amino acids. The CDR3 region is CATDRNTGELFF. CDR3 sequence (DNA): TGTGCCACAGACAGGAACACCGGGGAGCTGTTTTTT.

The V gene is TRBV7-3, the J gene TRBJ2-1, with D uncertain. CDR1 and CDR2 from the germline V gene are SGHTA and FQGTGA. The V gene lost 5 bases and the J gene lost 1 base, with 12 bases spanning the gap. The CDR3 length is 15 residues. In DNA, the CDR3 is TGTGCCAGCAGCCCTGAAAGCTATTCCTACAATGAGCAGTTCTTC. This gives the protein CASSPESYSYNEQFF.

This rearrangement joins TRBV6-1 to TRBJ2-1; 8 bases agree with TRBD2. The CDR3 runs to 14 residues. The germline V gene has CDR1 MNHNS and CDR2 SASEGT. V was pared by 2 bases and J by 8 bases, with 5 bases of the junction left unmatched. In DNA form, the CDR3 reads TGTGCCAGCAGTGAACCGGGAGGGGTCGATGAGCAGTTCTTC. It codes for CASSEPGGVDEQFF.

The CDR3 here is CASSQAGSWNQPQHF. The DNA of the CDR3 is TGTGCCAGCAGCCAAGCCGGGAGCTGGAATCAGCCCCAGCATTTT. The chain couples TRBV4-2 to TRBJ1-5; D unclear. Germline CDR1 reads LGHNA; CDR2 reads YNFKEQ. This CDR3 has 15 residues. V gave up 1 base and J gave up 4 bases, with 11 bases separating them.

This chain connects TRBV14 to TRBJ2-1, with 11 positions matching TRBD2. Germline loops: CDR1 SGHDN, CDR2 FVKESK. This CDR3 has 17 residues. V shed 1 base, J shed 7 bases, and the junction held 9 bases outside the gene matches. The DNA for the CDR3 is TGTGCCAGCAGCCAAGCGGTAGCGGGAGGGCCCTGGAATGAGCAGTTCTTC. This gives the protein CASSQAVAGGPWNEQFF.

The CDR3 protein is CSVELAGRRYEQYF. In DNA form, the CDR3 reads TGCAGCGTTGAACTAGCGGGACGGAGGTACGAGCAGTACTTC. The genes are TRBV29-1 and TRBJ2-7; TRBD2 aligns across 9 bases. The CDR3 covers 14 residues. Germline CDR1 and CDR2: SQVTM and ANQGSEA. J was trimmed by 4 bases and V by 2 bases; bases with no gene match: 6.

The sample holds one count of this clone. The V call is TRBV5-1, the J call TRBJ1-1, with 8 positions matching TRBD1. Trimming removed 4 bases from V and 5 bases from J; junction bases left unmatched: 10. The CDR3 loop spans 15 amino acids. Germline-derived CDR1 and CDR2 are SGHRS and YFSETQ. The CDR3 DNA reads as TGCGCCAGCAGCAGCCAGACAGGGGTCGGGACTGAAGCTTTCTTT. Its protein is CASSSQTGVGTEAFF.

This sequence joins TRBV5-4 and TRBJ1-1; the D is unclear. V was pared by 6 bases and J by 1 base, with 13 bases between. The CDR3 contains 14 residues. CDR1 is SGHNT, CDR2 YYREEE, per germline (reference sequence). The DNA of the CDR3 is TGTGCCAGCACCCCCTGGGCGGGGAACACTGAAGCTTTCTTT. Its protein product is CASTPWAGNTEAFF. Full variable domain (outside the CDR3, taken from reference TRBV5-4 and TRBJ1-1): ETGVTQSPTHLIKTRGQQVTLRCSSQSGHNTVSWYQQALGQGPQFIFQYYREEENGRGNFPPRFSGLQFPNYSSELNVNALELDDSALYLCASTPWAGNTEAFFGQGTRLTVV.

This rearrangement joins TRBV18 to TRBJ1-1; 7 bases map to TRBD1. Germline assignment: CDR1 KGHSH and CDR2 LQKENI. V lost 4 bases, J lost 5 bases, and 4 bases stayed unmatched. The CDR3 consists of 13 residues. The CDR3 protein is CASSQGAITEAFF. The CDR3 DNA reads TGTGCCAGCTCACAGGGGGCGATAACTGAAGCTTTCTTT.

The genes are TRBV29-1 and TRBJ1-2, with D perhaps matching TRBD1 (6 bases). CDR1 is SQVTM and CDR2 is ANQGSEA in the germline V gene. The CDR3 has 12 amino acids. The V gene lost 1 base and the J gene lost 6 bases, with 9 bases spanning the gap. In DNA form, the CDR3 reads TGCAGCGTTGAAGGGGGGCAGGATGGCTACACCTTC. Encoded protein: CSVEGGQDGYTF.

The chain is built from TRBV11-1 and TRBJ1-6; tentative D call: TRBD1 (6 bases). Trimming stripped 4 bases from V and 5 bases from J, with 9 bases between. This CDR3 contains 14 residues. From germline, CDR1 is SGHAT and CDR2 FQDESV (reference sequence). In DNA form, the CDR3 reads TGTGCCAGCAGCTCCGGGACAAATAATTCACCCCTCCACTTT. It yields the protein CASSSGTNNSPLHF. Together with reference TRBV11-1 and TRBJ1-6, the CDR3 gives the full variable domain: EAEVAQSPRYKITEKSQAVAFWCDPISGHATLYWYRQILGQGPELLVQFQDESVVDDSQLPKDRFSAERLKGVDSTLKIQPAELGDSAMYLCASSSGTNNSPLHFGNGTRLTVT.

This clone has only one observation. The chain uses TRBV27 and TRBJ2-1, with D possibly matching TRBD1 (5 bases). The CDR3 extends over 16 amino acids. Trimming stripped 5 bases from V and 9 bases from J, with 23 bases between. Germline CDR1 reads MNHEY; CDR2 reads SMNVEV (reference sequence). The chain's CDR3 is CASSLAVRNSGAEQFF. The CDR3 DNA follows: TGTGCCAGCAGTCTTGCTGTTAGAAACTCTGGGGCTGAGCAGTTCTTC.